The following is a T cell receptor beta chain sequence with its context. Generated by immunoSEQ multiplex PCR, the TCRdb table keeps only in-frame clones and is missing some. The sample consists of about 88,000 clones, around 94% of them appearing once. The sample comes from a study of technical replicates of blood from a few donors. Source material: T cells isolated from PBMCs. The receptor's source is a human donor in good health.

The CDR3 DNA reads as TGTGCCAGCAGCTTAATAGGGGCGTCCTACGAGCAGTACTTC. It is translated as CASSLIGASYEQYF. The V call is TRBV11-3, the J call TRBJ2-7; TRBD1 might be the D (5 bases). This CDR3 has 14 amino acids. Germline V gene data show CDR1 as SGHNT and CDR2 as YENEEA. V lost 2 bases and J 1 base, leaving 9 bases between the germline ends.